The clone carrying this T cell receptor (beta chain) came up many times. The antigen is undetermined. MiXCR, applied by TCRdb to the 5' RACE reads, yields one record per CDR3 protein. The repertoire holds about 69,000 distinct CDR3 sequences, under 5.5% seen once, with over 2% in the top ten. The CDR3 has 14 amino acids. Per germline, CDR1 KGHSH and CDR2 LQKENI. V was pared by 3 bases and J by 4 bases, with 13 bases between. This sample was included in a study of CD8 T cells in ankylosing spondylitis. Regarding the study as a whole: As reported, disease-linked clones showed significant enrichment in matched ankylosing spondylitis synovial fluid. Certain motif variants had earlier been reported in reactive arthritis synovial fluid and blood. Relatively rare in peripheral blood, disease-linked clones were also CD8+. Seemingly distinctive of ankylosing spondylitis blood was a TCR beta motif formed by eight highly homologous variants.

The material sequenced was blood, either unsorted or a sorted T cell fraction (not recorded which). The chain recombines TRBV18 with TRBJ2-7; no clear D. The clonotype was recovered from a male donor with ankylosing spondylitis or in good health (not recorded which). The DNA for the CDR3 is TGTGCCAGCTCACCTCAAGGCAAGGATTACGAGCAGTACTTC. Protein sequence: CASSPQGKDYEQYF.